The clone carrying this T cell receptor (beta chain) has only a few counts. This sample is part of a study of T-cell reconstitution after alpha-beta-depleted transplantation in children. The CDR3 has 14 amino acids. J lost 4 bases, V lost 4 bases, and 4 bases had no gene match. Germline V gives CDR1 SGHRS, CDR2 YFSETQ. Preparation of the TCRbeta library was carried out with unique molecular identifiers. TCRdb re-derived calls from the PCR reads in MiXCR, one entry per CDR3 protein. The data show 400,000 to 500,000 distinct CDR3 sequences, with roughly 11% seen just once and nearly 5.5% held by the top ten.

Sample: PBMCs from the stem cell graft donor, taken from the stem cell graft. V and J are TRBV5-1 and TRBJ1-2; 10 nucleotides align to TRBD1. The sequence was obtained from a human donor who donated a stem cell graft to a child with acute myeloid leukemia. The CDR3 nucleotides are TGCGCCAGCAGCATGGGACAGGGGAGCTATGGCTACACCTTC. Translated, it gives CASSMGQGSYGYTF.